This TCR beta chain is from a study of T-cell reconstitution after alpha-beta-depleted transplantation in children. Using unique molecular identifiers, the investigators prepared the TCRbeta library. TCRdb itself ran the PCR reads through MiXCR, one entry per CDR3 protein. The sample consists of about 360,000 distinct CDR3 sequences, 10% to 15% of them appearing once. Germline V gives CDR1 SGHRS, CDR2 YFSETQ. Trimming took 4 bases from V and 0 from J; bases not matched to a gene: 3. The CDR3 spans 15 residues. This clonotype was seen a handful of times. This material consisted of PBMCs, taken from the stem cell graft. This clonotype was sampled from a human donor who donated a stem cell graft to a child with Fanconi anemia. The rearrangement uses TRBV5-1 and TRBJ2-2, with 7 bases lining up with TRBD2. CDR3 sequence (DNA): TGCGCCAGCAGCCGCGGGGGTTCGAACACCGGGGAGCTGTTTTTT. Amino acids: CASSRGGSNTGELFF.